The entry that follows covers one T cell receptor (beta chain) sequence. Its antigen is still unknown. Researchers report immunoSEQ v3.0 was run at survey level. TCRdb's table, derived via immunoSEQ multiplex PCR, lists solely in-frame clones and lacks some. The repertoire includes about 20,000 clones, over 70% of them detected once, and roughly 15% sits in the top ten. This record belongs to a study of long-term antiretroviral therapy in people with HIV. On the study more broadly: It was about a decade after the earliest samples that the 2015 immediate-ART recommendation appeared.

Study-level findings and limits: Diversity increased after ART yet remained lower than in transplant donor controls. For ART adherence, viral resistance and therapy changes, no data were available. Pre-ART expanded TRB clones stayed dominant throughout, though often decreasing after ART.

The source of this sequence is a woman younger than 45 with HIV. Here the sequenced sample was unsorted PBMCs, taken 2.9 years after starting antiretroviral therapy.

The chain's CDR3 is CASNSLQGAAIGGYTF. Here the CDR3 DNA reads TGTGCCAGCAATAGCCTCCAGGGGGCTGCAATTGGTGGCTACACCTTC. The chain has TRBV2 and TRBJ1-2, with 8 bases identical to TRBD1. Germline lookup yields CDR1 SNHLY and CDR2 FYNNEI. J gave up 7 bases and V 7 bases, and 17 bases lay outside the gene matches. This CDR3 has 16 residues.